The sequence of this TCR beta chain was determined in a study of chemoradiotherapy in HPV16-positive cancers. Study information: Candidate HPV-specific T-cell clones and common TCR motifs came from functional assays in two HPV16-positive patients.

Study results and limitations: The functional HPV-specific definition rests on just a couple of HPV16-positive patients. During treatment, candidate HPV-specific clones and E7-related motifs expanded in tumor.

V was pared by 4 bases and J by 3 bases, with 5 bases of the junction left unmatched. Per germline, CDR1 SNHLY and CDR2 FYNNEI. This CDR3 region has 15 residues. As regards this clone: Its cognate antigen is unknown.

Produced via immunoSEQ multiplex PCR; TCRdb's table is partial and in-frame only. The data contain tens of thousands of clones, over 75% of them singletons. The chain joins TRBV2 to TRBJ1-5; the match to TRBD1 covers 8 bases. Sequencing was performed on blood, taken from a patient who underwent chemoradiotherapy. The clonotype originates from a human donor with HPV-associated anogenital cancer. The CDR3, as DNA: TGTGCCAGCAGTGGACAGGGGTCCCCCAATCAGCCCCAGCATTTT. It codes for CASSGQGSPNQPQHF.